One T cell receptor (beta chain) is described in this entry. Its antigen remains unknown. Researchers took RNA transcripts and amplified the TCR beta CDR3 regions from them. Primed by the HTBI set, a first-round RT-PCR was run on the TCR CDR3. MiXCR was run by TCRdb on the multiplex PCR reads, yielding one entry per CDR3 protein. In the table there are under 650,000 distinct CDR3 sequences, 16% of which are singletons. Subjects aged 18 to 65 presented with newly diagnosed hyperthyroidism of less than 2 months' duration. The study left out patients who had uncontrolled infection, other autoimmune disease, pregnancy or lactation. Every diagnosis used clinical symptoms, serum thyroxine and TRAb, thyroid ultrasound and orbital computed tomography. This specimen comes from a study of T cells in Graves' hyperthyroidism and ophthalmopathy. Study-level points and caveats: The model anticipated ophthalmopathy a median about 7 months pre-onset.

The CDR3 is made up of 16 amino acids. CDR1 is MNHEY and CDR2 is SMNVEV in the germline V gene (reference sequence). Trimming shortened V by 3 bases and J by 3 bases, and 18 bases separated the two germline ends. The TCR was taken from a woman younger than 45 with Graves' hyperthyroidism. The rearrangement links TRBV27 to TRBJ2-7, with TRBD2 as a possible D gene (6 bases). Material: blood. CDR3 amino acids: CASSLRGGESLYEQYF. CDR3 sequence (DNA): TGTGCCAGCAGTTTGCGCGGCGGGGAGAGCCTCTACGAGCAGTACTTC.